This T cell receptor beta chain was recovered during a study of beta chain features in type 1 diabetes. On this clone: Its target is unknown.

Study results and limitations: Compared with healthy donors, patients appeared to share more similar naive, central memory and regulatory TCRB repertoires.

Trimming cost V 4 bases and J 7 bases; bases outside gene matches: 16. The CDR3 totals 16 residues. Germline V gives CDR1 SQVTM, CDR2 ANQGSEA. Every isolated RNA sample was fully reverse transcribed, so sequencing captured expressed TCRB transcripts. Produced via immunoSEQ multiplex PCR; TCRdb's table is partial and in-frame only. The sample yields over 100,000 clones, 40% seen once. Sequenced sample: stem cell memory CD4+ T cells from blood. This TCR was sampled from a young woman in good health. The chain employs TRBV29-1 and TRBJ2-1; TRBD1 matches 7 bases. The CDR3 protein is CSVVGRKGAFENEQFF. CDR3 nucleotide sequence: TGCAGCGTTGTTGGTCGTAAGGGGGCCTTCGAGAATGAGCAGTTCTTC.